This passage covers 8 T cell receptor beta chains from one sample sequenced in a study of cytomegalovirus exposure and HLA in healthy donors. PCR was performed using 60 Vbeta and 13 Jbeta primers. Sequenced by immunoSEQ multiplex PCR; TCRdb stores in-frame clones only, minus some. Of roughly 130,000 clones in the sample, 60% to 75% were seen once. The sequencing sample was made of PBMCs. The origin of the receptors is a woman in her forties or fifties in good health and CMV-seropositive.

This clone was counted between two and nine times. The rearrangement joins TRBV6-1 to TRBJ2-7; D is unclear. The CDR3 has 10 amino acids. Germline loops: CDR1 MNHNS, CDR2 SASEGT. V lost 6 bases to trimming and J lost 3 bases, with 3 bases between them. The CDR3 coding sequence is TGTGCCAGCAGCAACTACGAGCAGTACTTC. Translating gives CASSNYEQYF.

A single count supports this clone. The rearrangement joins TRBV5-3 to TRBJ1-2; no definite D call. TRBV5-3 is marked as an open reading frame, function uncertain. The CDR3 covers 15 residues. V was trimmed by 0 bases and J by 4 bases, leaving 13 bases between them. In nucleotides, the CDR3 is TGTGCCAGAAGCTTGGCGGGGTCTCGAGCCTATGGCTACACCTTC. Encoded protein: CARSLAGSRAYGYTF.

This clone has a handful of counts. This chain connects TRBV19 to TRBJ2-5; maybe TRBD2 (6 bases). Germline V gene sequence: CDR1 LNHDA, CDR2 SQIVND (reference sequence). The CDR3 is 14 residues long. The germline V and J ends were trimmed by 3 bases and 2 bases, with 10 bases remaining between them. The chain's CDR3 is CASSIGGVQETQYF. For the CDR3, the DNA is TGTGCCAGTAGTATCGGAGGGGTACAAGAGACCCAGTACTTC.

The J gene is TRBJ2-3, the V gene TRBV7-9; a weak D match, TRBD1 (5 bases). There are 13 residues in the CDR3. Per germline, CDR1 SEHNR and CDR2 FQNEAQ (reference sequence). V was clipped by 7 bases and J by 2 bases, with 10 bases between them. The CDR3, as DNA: TGTGCCAGCATCGACAGAGCCACAGATACGCAGTATTTT. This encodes CASIDRATDTQYF.

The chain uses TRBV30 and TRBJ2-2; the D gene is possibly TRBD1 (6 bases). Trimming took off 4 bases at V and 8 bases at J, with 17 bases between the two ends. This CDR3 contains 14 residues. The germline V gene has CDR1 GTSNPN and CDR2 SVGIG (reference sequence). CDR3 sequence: CAWTGTRNGGELFF. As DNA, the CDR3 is TGTGCCTGGACCGGGACACGTAATGGGGGGGAGCTGTTTTTT.

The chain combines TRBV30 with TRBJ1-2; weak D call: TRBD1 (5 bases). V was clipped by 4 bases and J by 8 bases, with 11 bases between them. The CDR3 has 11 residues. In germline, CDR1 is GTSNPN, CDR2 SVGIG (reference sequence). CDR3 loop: CAWTRRQGYTF. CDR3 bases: TGTGCCTGGACCCGGAGACAGGGCTACACCTTC.

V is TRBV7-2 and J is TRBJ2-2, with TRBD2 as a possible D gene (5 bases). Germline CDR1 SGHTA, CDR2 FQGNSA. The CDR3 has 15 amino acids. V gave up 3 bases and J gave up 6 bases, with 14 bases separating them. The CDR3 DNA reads TGTGCCAGCAGCTTGTCGAGAGGGAGCGCCGGGGAGCTGTTTTTT. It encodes CASSLSRGSAGELFF.

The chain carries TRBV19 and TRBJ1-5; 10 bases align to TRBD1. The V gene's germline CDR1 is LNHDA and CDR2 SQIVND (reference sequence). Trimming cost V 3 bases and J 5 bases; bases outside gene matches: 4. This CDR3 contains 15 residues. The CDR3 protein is CASSIGQGVYQPQHF. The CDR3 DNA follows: TGTGCCAGTAGTATTGGACAGGGGGTGTATCAGCCCCAGCATTTT.